These 28 T cell receptor beta chains came from one sample sequenced in a study of T cell responses to AZD1222 COVID-19 vaccine. Only in-frame clones appear in the TCRdb table, and some are missing; sequencing was by immunoSEQ multiplex PCR. In the table there are some 120,000 clones, around 88% of which are singletons. Material: peripheral blood, obtained on day 0 of AZD1222 vaccination. These receptors were obtained from an adult in good health.

The CDR3 here is CASSPERNQPQHF. DNA of the CDR3: TGTGCCAGCAGCCCGGAGCGGAATCAGCCCCAGCATTTT. The chain joins TRBV6-5 to TRBJ1-5; D is unresolved. This CDR3 has 13 residues. The germline V gene encodes CDR1 MNHEY and CDR2 SVGAGI. Trimming left V 6 bases short and J 4 bases short, with 10 bases between.

This sequence joins TRBV18 and TRBJ2-7; D call uncertain. The CDR3 covers 13 residues. V shed 3 bases and J shed 4 bases, with 10 bases lying between them. The V gene's germline CDR1 is KGHSH and CDR2 LQKENI. DNA of the CDR3: TGTGCCAGCTCACCCACAGACATATACGAGCAGTACTTC. It specifies CASSPTDIYEQYF.

This sequence joins TRBV12-3 or TRBV12-4 and TRBJ1-1; D unresolved. Trimming took 3 bases from V and 6 from J, leaving 11 bases between them. The CDR3 consists of 13 residues. CDR3 loop: CASSFSADSEAFF. CDR3 sequence (DNA): TGTGCCAGCAGTTTTTCTGCAGACTCTGAAGCTTTCTTT.

Only one count was recorded for this clone. The rearrangement joins TRBV19 to TRBJ2-7; the D gene is possibly TRBD2 (6 bases). The CDR3 consists of 15 residues. V was shortened by 7 bases and J by 6 bases, with 22 bases between the two germline ends. The germline gives CDR1 LNHDA, CDR2 SQIVND (reference sequence). The CDR3 protein is CASMIGRDCVIEQYF. The CDR3 bases are TGTGCCAGTATGATAGGCCGGGACTGCGTAATCGAGCAGTACTTC.

The genes are TRBV11-2 and TRBJ2-1; 11 bases fit TRBD2. This CDR3 is 16 amino acids long. After removal of 8 bases from V and 0 bases from J, the junction contained 6 bases not matched to a gene. Germline assignment: CDR1 SGHAT and CDR2 FQNNGV. The chain's CDR3 is CASGRLAGSSYNEQFF. Here the CDR3 DNA reads TGTGCCAGCGGAAGACTAGCGGGGAGCTCCTACAATGAGCAGTTCTTC.

V gene TRBV30 combines with J gene TRBJ1-1; D gene ambiguous. This CDR3 contains 12 residues. V lost 0 bases and J lost 10, with 12 bases in between. CDR1 GTSNPN and CDR2 SVGIG come from the germline V gene (reference sequence). The CDR3 loop reads CAWSVPRFGAFF. CDR3 nucleotide sequence: TGTGCCTGGAGTGTCCCCAGGTTTGGAGCTTTCTTT.

This clone was detected a few times. The chain has TRBV28 and TRBJ1-1; D gene unclear. The germline V gene has CDR1 MDHEN and CDR2 SYDVKM. V lost 5 bases and J 4 bases, leaving 14 bases between the germline ends. CDR3 size: 14 residues. The CDR3 DNA reads TGTGCCAGCAGTGTACCAGAGGGTTTCACTGAAGCTTTCTTT. It encodes CASSVPEGFTEAFF.

J is TRBJ2-3 and V is TRBV3-1 (or the pseudogene TRBV3-2); D gene unclear. Trimming took off 4 bases at V and 4 bases at J, with 6 bases between the two ends. The CDR3 has 12 amino acids. Germline CDR1 reads LGHDT; CDR2 reads YNNKEL (reference sequence). The chain's CDR3 is CASSPSSDTQYF. The CDR3 DNA reads TGTGCCAGCAGCCCGAGTTCAGATACGCAGTATTTT.

This rearrangement joins TRBV20-1 to TRBJ2-4; D possibly corresponds to TRBD2 (6 bases). Per the germline V gene, CDR1 is DFQATT and CDR2 is SNEGSKA (reference sequence). This CDR3 is built from 11 residues. V dropped 6 bases and J dropped 8 bases, with 11 bases sitting between them. The CDR3 nucleotides read TGCAGTGCCCCTTGGGGGGACATTCAGTACTTC. It specifies CSAPWGDIQYF.

The CDR3 reads CASSYSQADTQYF. CDR3 DNA: TGTGCCAGCAGTTACTCCCAGGCAGATACGCAGTATTTT. The chain carries TRBV6-2 or TRBV6-3 and TRBJ2-3; D gene ambiguous. The germline V gene encodes CDR1 MNHEY and CDR2 SVGEGT. CDR3 length: 13 residues. Trimming took 0 bases from V and 4 from J, leaving 5 bases between them.

This chain connects TRBV10-3 to TRBJ2-1; D is possibly TRBD1 (5 bases). Deletions cut 2 bases from V and 6 bases from J, with 11 bases between. The CDR3 has 14 amino acids. Germline V gives CDR1 ENHRY, CDR2 SYGVKD. CDR3 nucleotides: TGTGCCATCAGTGAGCAGGGAATTAGCAATGAGCAGTTCTTC. This translates into CAISEQGISNEQFF.

The CDR3 spells CAISEDGGRARNQPQHF. The DNA for the CDR3 is TGTGCCATCAGTGAGGACGGGGGCAGGGCCCGGAATCAGCCCCAGCATTTT. The rearrangement joins TRBV10-3 to TRBJ1-5; D perhaps matches TRBD1 (6 bases). The CDR3 covers 17 residues. Germline V CDR1 and CDR2: ENHRY, SYGVKD. V gave up 2 bases and J gave up 4 bases, with 18 bases separating them.

The gene calls are TRBV20-1 and TRBJ1-6, with 7 bases that match TRBD1. This CDR3 region has 11 residues. V trimming: 8 bases; J trimming: 14 bases; junction bases outside the gene matches: 9. Looked up from germline, CDR1 is DFQATT and CDR2 is SNEGSKA (reference sequence). CDR3 amino acids: CSLVRQGALHF. As DNA, the CDR3 is TGCAGTCTTGTCCGACAGGGAGCCCTCCACTTT.

The chain recombines TRBV7-3 with TRBJ1-6; possible D gene TRBD1, 5 bases. The CDR3 covers 15 residues. Germline CDR1 and CDR2: SGHTA and FQGTGA. The V end lost 0 bases, the J end lost 7 bases, and 10 bases lay between the germline ends. CDR3 amino acids: CASSLTTGRNSPLHF. The CDR3 nucleotides are TGTGCCAGCAGCTTAACTACAGGCAGAAATTCACCCCTCCACTTT.

A single count supports this clone. The rearrangement links TRBV23-1 to TRBJ2-2; 9 nucleotides agree with TRBD1. TRBV23-1 is given ORF status, its function remaining uncertain. CDR3 length equals 20 residues. Trimming removed 5 bases from V and 5 bases from J; junction bases left unmatched: 21. CDR3 loop: CASSVLIPGQGINLTGELFF. The CDR3, as DNA: TGCGCCAGCAGTGTCCTTATCCCGGGACAGGGAATCAATCTGACCGGGGAGCTGTTTTTT.

The chain links TRBV6-2 or TRBV6-3 to TRBJ1-5, with D possibly being TRBD1 (5 bases). V lost 5 bases and J lost 0, with 8 bases in between. Per germline, CDR1 MNHEY and CDR2 SVGEGT. This CDR3 has 14 amino acids. The CDR3 sequence: CASSRGISNQPQHF. DNA of the CDR3: TGTGCCAGCAGTCGGGGGATTAGCAATCAGCCCCAGCATTTT.

The CDR3 region is CASSLVRETEAFF. The CDR3 region has the DNA TGTGCCAGCAGCTTGGTGAGGGAAACTGAAGCTTTCTTT. The V and J genes are TRBV5-4 and TRBJ1-1; D ambiguous. The CDR3 has 13 amino acids. The ends were cut back, 0 bases at V and 5 bases at J, with 8 bases in the middle. Germline assignment: CDR1 SGHNT and CDR2 YYREEE (reference sequence).

The CDR3 reads CASSQGGEYTF. CDR3 bases: TGTGCCAGCAGCCAAGGAGGGGAATACACCTTC. V gene TRBV14 combines with J gene TRBJ1-2; the D gene is possibly TRBD1 (5 bases). V gave up 1 base and J gave up 11 bases, with 8 bases separating them. CDR1 and CDR2 (germline): SGHDN, FVKESK. This CDR3 has 11 amino acids.

J is TRBJ1-5 and V is TRBV6-5; the match to TRBD1 covers 8 bases. Germline V gene sequence: CDR1 MNHEY, CDR2 SVGAGI. Trimming removed 6 bases from V and 0 bases from J; junction bases left unmatched: 4. The CDR3 is 15 amino acids. This CDR3 is CASSKTGDSNQPQHF. The CDR3 DNA reads TGTGCCAGCAGCAAGACAGGGGATAGCAATCAGCCCCAGCATTTT.

The chain recombines TRBV19 with TRBJ1-2; possible D gene TRBD1, 5 bases. Trimming removed 6 bases from V and 4 bases from J, with 15 bases in between. The germline V gene encodes CDR1 LNHDA and CDR2 SQIVND (reference sequence). The length of the CDR3 is 14 residues. The CDR3 DNA is TGTGCCAGTAGCAACCGGGACGGCAGCTATGGCTACACCTTC. This gives the protein CASSNRDGSYGYTF.

This clone was seen only once. This chain uses TRBV3-1 (or the pseudogene TRBV3-2) with TRBJ2-3; tentative D call: TRBD2 (5 bases). Per germline, CDR1 LGHDT and CDR2 YNNKEL (reference sequence). V lost 4 bases to trimming and J lost 2 bases, with 10 bases between them. The CDR3 runs 14 residues. The DNA for the CDR3 is TGTGCCAGCAGCCTCGGGATTCCCACAGATACGCAGTATTTT. It codes for CASSLGIPTDTQYF.

The rearrangement joins TRBV19 to TRBJ1-5; the D is unclear. Germline assignment: CDR1 LNHDA and CDR2 SQIVND (reference sequence). Trimming removed 1 base at V and 2 bases at J, with 9 bases between. The CDR3 extends over 15 amino acids. DNA of the CDR3: TGTGCCAGTAGTATAGCCCACAGTGGCAATCAGCCCCAGCATTTT. It is translated as CASSIAHSGNQPQHF.

J is TRBJ1-1 and V is TRBV5-6; no clear D gene. This CDR3 is 13 amino acids long. Trimming removed 4 bases at V and 6 bases at J, with 13 bases between. Germline loops: CDR1 SGHDT, CDR2 YYEEEE. CDR3 bases: TGTGCCAGCAGCCGAGGATATCGGGCTGAAGCTTTCTTT. It yields the protein CASSRGYRAEAFF.

The rearrangement uses TRBV15 and TRBJ2-5, with 8 bases aligning to TRBD1. The CDR3 covers 15 residues. The V gene's germline CDR1 is LNHNV and CDR2 YYDKDF (reference sequence). Trimming cost V 8 bases and J 5 bases; bases outside gene matches: 13. The DNA for the CDR3 is TGTGCCACCCATTCTCCAGGGGGCAGCTTGGAGACCCAGTACTTC. Protein sequence: CATHSPGGSLETQYF. Combining the CDR3 with reference TRBV15 and TRBJ2-5 gives the whole variable domain DAMVIQNPRYQVTQFGKPVTLSCSQTLNHNVMYWYQQKSSQAPKLLFHYYDKDFNNEADTPDNFQSRRPNTSFCFLDIRSPGLGDTAMYLCATHSPGGSLETQYFGPGTRLLVL.

V is TRBV4-1 and J is TRBJ1-4; 7 nucleotides agree with TRBD1. V trimming: 1 base; J trimming: 8 bases; junction bases outside the gene matches: 10. The CDR3 has 16 amino acids. Looked up from germline, CDR1 is MGHRA and CDR2 is YSYEKL. As DNA, the CDR3 is TGCGCCAGCAGCCAAGCCGCGACAGGGAGATGGGAAAAACTGTTTTTT. It encodes CASSQAATGRWEKLFF.

The chain is built from TRBV21-1 and TRBJ2-7; the D call TRBD1 from the table was never checked on the DNA. TRBV21-1 is annotated as a pseudogene. The CDR3 runs to 21 residues. The CDR3 DNA is TGTGCCAGCAGCAAAGCCCGACAGGGGGCCCTAAGAGACGAAAAGACCTACGAGCAGTACTTC. Translating it yields CASSKARQGALRDEKTYEQYF.

The rearrangement links TRBV3-1 (or the pseudogene TRBV3-2) to TRBJ1-1; D is perhaps TRBD1 (5 bases). Germline-derived CDR1 and CDR2 are LGHDT and YNNKEL (reference sequence). There are 14 residues in the CDR3. V lost 8 bases and J 1 base, leaving 14 bases between the germline ends. In DNA form, the CDR3 reads TGTGCCAGCGGCTCCAAGGACAAGAACACTGAAGCTTTCTTT. It specifies CASGSKDKNTEAFF.

This clone was seen once. The genes are TRBV2 and TRBJ1-3; no clear D gene. Germline CDR1 and CDR2: SNHLY and FYNNEI. The CDR3 spans 14 residues. V lost 8 bases, J lost 4 bases, and 15 bases lay in between. The CDR3 region has the DNA TGTGCCAGCTCCGGATTCGGTCGGGGAAACACCATATATTTT. Its protein is CASSGFGRGNTIYF. Filled out from reference TRBV2 and TRBJ1-3, the complete variable domain reads EPEVTQTPSHQVTQMGQEVILRCVPISNHLYFYWYRQILGQKVEFLVSFYNNEISEKSEIFDDQFSVERPDGSNFTLKIRSTKLEDSAMYFCASSGFGRGNTIYFGEGSWLTVV.